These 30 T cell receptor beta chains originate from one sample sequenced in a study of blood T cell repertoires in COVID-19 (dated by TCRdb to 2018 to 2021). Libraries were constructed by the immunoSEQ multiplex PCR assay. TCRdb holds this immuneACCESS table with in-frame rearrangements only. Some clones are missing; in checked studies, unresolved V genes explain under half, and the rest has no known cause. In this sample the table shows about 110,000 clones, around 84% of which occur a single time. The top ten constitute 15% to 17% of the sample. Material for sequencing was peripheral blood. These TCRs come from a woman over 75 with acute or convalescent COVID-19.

The CDR3 DNA sequence: TGTGCCAGCAGCCCCTCGGAGGGGTCTGACTATGGCTACACCTTC. Translated: CASSPSEGSDYGYTF. The chain couples TRBV4-2 to TRBJ1-2; tentative D call: TRBD1 (5 bases). This CDR3 is 15 amino acids long. Trimming shortened V by 4 bases and J by 3 bases, and 15 bases separated the two germline ends. In germline, CDR1 is LGHNA, CDR2 YNFKEQ.

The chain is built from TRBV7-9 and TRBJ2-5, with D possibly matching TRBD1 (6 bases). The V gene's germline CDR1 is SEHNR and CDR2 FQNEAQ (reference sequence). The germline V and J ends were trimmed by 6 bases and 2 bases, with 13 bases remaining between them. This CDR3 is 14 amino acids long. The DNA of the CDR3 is TGTGCCAGCAGAAGAGGGACACAACAAGAGACCCAGTACTTC. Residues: CASRRGTQQETQYF.

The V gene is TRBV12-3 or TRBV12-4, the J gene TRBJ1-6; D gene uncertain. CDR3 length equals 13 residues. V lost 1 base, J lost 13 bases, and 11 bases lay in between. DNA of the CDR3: TGTGCCAGCAGTTTAGGTTGGAGTAATCCCCTCCACTTT. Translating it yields CASSLGWSNPLHF.

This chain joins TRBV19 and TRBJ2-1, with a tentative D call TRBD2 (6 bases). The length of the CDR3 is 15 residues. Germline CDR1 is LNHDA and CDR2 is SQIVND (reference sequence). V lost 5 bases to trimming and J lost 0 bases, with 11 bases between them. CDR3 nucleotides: TGTGCCAGTAGTGGAGGGGTTCCCTCCTACAATGAGCAGTTCTTC. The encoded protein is CASSGGVPSYNEQFF.

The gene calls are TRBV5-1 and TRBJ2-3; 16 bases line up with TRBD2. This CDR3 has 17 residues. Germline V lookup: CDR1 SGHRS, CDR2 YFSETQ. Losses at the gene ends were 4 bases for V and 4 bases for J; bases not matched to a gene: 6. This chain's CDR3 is CASSPGTSGRVADTQYF. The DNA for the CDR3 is TGCGCCAGCAGCCCAGGGACTAGCGGGAGGGTGGCAGATACGCAGTATTTT.

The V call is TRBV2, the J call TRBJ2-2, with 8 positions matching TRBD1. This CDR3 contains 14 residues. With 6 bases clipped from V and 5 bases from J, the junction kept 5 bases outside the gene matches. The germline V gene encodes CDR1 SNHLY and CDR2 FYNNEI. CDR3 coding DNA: TGTGCCAGCAGGGGACAGGTTTTAACCGGGGAGCTGTTTTTT. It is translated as CASRGQVLTGELFF.

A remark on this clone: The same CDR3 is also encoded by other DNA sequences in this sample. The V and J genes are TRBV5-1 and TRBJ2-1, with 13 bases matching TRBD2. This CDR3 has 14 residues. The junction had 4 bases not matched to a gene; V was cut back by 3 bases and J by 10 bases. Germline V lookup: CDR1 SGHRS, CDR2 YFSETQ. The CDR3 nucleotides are TGCGCCAGCAGCTCCGGACTAGCGGGAGTCGAGCAGTTCTTC. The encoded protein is CASSSGLAGVEQFF.

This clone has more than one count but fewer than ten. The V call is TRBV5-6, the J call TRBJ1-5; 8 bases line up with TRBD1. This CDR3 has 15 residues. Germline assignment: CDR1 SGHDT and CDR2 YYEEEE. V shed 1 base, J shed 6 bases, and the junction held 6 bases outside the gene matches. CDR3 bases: TGTGCCAGCAGCTTGTGGCAGGGGGCCGCTCAGCCCCAGCATTTT. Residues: CASSLWQGAAQPQHF.

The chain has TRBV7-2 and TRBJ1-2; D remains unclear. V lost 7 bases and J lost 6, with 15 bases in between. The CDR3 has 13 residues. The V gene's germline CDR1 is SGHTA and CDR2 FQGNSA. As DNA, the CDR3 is TGTGCCAGCAACCAGTACACAGACAATGGCTACACCTTC. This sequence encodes CASNQYTDNGYTF.

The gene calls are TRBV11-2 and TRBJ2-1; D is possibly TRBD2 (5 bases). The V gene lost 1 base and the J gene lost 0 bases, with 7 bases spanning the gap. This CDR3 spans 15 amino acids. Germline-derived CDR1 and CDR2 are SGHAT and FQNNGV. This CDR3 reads CASSLAGSSYNEQFF. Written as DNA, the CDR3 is TGTGCCAGCAGCTTAGCGGGAAGCTCCTACAATGAGCAGTTCTTC.

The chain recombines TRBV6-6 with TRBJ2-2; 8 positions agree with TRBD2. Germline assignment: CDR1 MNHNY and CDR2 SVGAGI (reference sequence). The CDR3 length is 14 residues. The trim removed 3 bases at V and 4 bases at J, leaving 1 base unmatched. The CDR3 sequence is CASSYAGGTGELFF. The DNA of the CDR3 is TGTGCCAGCAGTTATGCGGGAGGCACCGGGGAGCTGTTTTTT.

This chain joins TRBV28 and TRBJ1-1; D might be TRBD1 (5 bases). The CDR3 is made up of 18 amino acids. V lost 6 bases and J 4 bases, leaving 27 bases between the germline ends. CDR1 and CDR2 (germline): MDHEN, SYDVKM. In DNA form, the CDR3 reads TGTGCCAGCAGCTCCTCTGGATGGGGCGCGAAGGGTGGCACTGAAGCTTTCTTT. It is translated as CASSSSGWGAKGGTEAFF.

The CDR3 DNA is TGTGCCAGTAGTATGGAACTAGCGCCTGGAAGGGGGGCGCAGTATTTT. Translated: CASSMELAPGRGAQYF. J is TRBJ2-3 and V is TRBV19; possibly TRBD2 for D (7 bases). The V end was cut by 3 bases, the J end by 10 bases, with 23 bases between. Germline loops: CDR1 LNHDA, CDR2 SQIVND (reference sequence). CDR3 size: 16 residues.

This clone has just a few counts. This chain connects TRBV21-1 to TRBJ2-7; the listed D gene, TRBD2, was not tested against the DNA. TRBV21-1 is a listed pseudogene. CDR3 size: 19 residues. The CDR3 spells CASSKKGLAGTQDPYEQYF. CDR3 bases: TGTGCCAGCAGCAAAAAGGGACTAGCGGGAACCCAGGATCCCTACGAGCAGTACTTC.

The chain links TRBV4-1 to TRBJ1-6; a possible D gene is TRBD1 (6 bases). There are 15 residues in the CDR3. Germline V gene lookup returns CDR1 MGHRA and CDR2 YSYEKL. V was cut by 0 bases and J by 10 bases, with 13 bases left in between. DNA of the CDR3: TGCGCCAGCAGCCAAGAGCCAGGGGCGCCCTCACCCCTCCACTTT. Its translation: CASSQEPGAPSPLHF.

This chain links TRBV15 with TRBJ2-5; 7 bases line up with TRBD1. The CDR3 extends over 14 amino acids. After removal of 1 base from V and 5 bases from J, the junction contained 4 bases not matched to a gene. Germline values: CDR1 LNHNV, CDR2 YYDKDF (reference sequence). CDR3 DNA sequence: TGTGCCACCAGCAGAGCGGACAGGTCGGAGACCCAGTACTTC. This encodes CATSRADRSETQYF.

The CDR3 loop is CASSPIAMNTEAFF. In DNA, the CDR3 is TGTGCCAGCAGTCCCATAGCAATGAACACTGAAGCTTTCTTT. The rearrangement joins TRBV7-2 to TRBJ1-1; D unresolved. CDR1 SGHTA and CDR2 FQGNSA come from the germline V gene. The ends were cut back, 6 bases at V and 0 bases at J, with 11 bases in the middle. The CDR3 is 14 residues long. The full variable domain, in which reference TRBV7-2 and TRBJ1-1 provide the parts outside the CDR3, is GAGVSQSPSNKVTEKGKDVELRCDPISGHTALYWYRQSLGQGLEFLIYFQGNSAPDKSGLPSDRFSAERTGGSVSTLTIQRTQQEDSAVYLCASSPIAMNTEAFFGQGTRLTVV.

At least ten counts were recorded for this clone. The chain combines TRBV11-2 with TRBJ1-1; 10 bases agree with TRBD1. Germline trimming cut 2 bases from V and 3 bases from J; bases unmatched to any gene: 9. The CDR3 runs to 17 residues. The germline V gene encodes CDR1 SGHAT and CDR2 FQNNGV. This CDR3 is CASSLSPTGGRYTEAFF. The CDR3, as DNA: TGTGCCAGCAGCTTATCCCCGACAGGGGGCAGGTACACTGAAGCTTTCTTT.

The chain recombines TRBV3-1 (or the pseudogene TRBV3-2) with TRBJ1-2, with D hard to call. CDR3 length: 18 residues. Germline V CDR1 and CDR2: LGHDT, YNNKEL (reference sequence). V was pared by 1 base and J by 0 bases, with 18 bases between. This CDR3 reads CASSQAREAAGANYGYTF. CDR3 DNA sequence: TGTGCCAGCAGCCAAGCCAGAGAGGCGGCCGGAGCTAACTATGGCTACACCTTC.

DNA of the CDR3: TGTGCCAGCAGTCGATACCCGGATGGGGGGAGAGAGACCCAGTACTTC. Protein sequence: CASSRYPDGGRETQYF. This chain links TRBV27 with TRBJ2-5, with D tentatively TRBD2 (6 bases). In germline, CDR1 is MNHEY, CDR2 SMNVEV (reference sequence). There are 16 residues in the CDR3. V was clipped by 5 bases and J by 4 bases, with 20 bases between them.

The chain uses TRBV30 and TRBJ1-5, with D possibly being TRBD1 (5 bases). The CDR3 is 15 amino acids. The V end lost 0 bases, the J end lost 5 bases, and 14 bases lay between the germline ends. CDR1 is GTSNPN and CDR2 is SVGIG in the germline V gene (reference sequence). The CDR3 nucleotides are TGTGCCTGGAGTGTTGACAGAGTTGGGCATCAGCCCCAGCATTTT. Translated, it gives CAWSVDRVGHQPQHF.

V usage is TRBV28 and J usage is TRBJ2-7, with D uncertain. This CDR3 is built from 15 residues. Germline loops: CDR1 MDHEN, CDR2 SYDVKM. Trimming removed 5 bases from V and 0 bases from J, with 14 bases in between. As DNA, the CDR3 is TGTGCCAGCAGTCCTTATAGCCCCAACTCCTACGAGCAGTACTTC. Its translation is CASSPYSPNSYEQYF.

The DNA of the CDR3 is TGTGCCAGCAGCCAAGGGGGCAGGGCCTCTGCAGCTTTCTTT. As protein: CASSQGGRASAAFF. The genes are TRBV3-1 (or the pseudogene TRBV3-2) and TRBJ1-1, with TRBD1 as a possible D gene (5 bases). V lost 1 base and J 10 bases, leaving 16 bases between the germline ends. The CDR3 runs to 14 residues. Germline CDR1 is LGHDT and CDR2 is YNNKEL (reference sequence).

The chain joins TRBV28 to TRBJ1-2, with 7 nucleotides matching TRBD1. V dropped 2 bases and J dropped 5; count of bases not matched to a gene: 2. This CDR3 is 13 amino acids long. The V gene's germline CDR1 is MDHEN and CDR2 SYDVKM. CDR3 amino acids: CASSLAGGYGYTF. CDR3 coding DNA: TGTGCCAGCAGTTTAGCAGGGGGGTATGGCTACACCTTC.

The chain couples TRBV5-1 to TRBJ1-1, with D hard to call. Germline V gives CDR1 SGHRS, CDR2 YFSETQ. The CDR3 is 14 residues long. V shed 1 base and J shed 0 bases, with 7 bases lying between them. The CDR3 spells CASSLNSMNTEAFF. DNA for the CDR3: TGCGCCAGCAGCTTGAACAGTATGAACACTGAAGCTTTCTTT.

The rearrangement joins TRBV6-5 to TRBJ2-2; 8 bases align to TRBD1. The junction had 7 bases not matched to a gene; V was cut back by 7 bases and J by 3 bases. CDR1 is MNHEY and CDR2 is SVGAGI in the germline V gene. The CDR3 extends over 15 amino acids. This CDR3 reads CASTRDRFYTGELFF. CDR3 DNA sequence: TGTGCCAGCACTCGGGACAGGTTTTACACCGGGGAGCTGTTTTTT.

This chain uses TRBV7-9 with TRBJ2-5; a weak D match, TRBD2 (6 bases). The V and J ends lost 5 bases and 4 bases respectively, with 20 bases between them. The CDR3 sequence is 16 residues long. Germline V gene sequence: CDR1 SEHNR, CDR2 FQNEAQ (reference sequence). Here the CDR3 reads CASSRDSELNIETQYF. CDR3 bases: TGTGCCAGCAGCCGGGACTCCGAACTGAACATAGAGACCCAGTACTTC.

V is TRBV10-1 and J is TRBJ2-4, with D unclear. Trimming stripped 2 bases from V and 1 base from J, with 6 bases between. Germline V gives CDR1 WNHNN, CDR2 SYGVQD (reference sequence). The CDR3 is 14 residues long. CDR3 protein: CASSEAVAKNIQYF. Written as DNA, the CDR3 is TGCGCCAGCAGTGAGGCGGTTGCCAAAAACATTCAGTACTTC.

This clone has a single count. The CDR3 nucleotides are TGTGCCAGTAGTATACAGGGCTATGGCTACACCTTC. This codes for CASSIQGYGYTF. The chain uses TRBV19 and TRBJ1-2, with a weak D call TRBD1 (5 bases). Germline CDR1 reads LNHDA; CDR2 reads SQIVND (reference sequence). Trimming pared 2 bases from V and 4 bases from J, leaving 5 bases between. This CDR3 comprises 12 residues. Full variable domain (rest looked up from reference TRBV19 and TRBJ1-2): DGGITQSPKYLFRKEGQNVTLSCEQNLNHDAMYWYRQDPGQGLRLIYYSQIVNDFQKGDIAEGYSVSREKKESFPLTVTSAQKNPTAFYLCASSIQGYGYTFGSGTRLTVV.

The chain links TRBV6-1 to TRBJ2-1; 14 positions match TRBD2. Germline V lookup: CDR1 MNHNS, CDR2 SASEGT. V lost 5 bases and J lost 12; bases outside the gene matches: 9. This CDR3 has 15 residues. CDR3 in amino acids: CASSPGLAGVQGQFF. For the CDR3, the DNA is TGTGCCAGCAGTCCGGGACTAGCGGGAGTTCAGGGGCAGTTCTTC.